This T cell receptor beta chain was recorded in a study of Graves' ophthalmopathy and Graves' hyperthyroidism. Study conclusions and caveats: Built on 13 signatures, a model told ophthalmopathy apart from stable hyperthyroidism with roughly 88% sensitivity and approximately 80% specificity.

The authors amplified TCR beta CDR3 regions, and they did so from RNA transcripts for repertoire sequencing. First-round RT-PCR with HTBI primers preceded a second-round multiplex PCR. TCRdb redid the calling of the multiplex PCR reads with MiXCR, one entry per CDR3 protein. Counted here are 680,000 or so distinct CDR3 sequences, around a fifth occurring once; the ten biggest clones make up approximately 7.7%. This clonotype has at least ten counts. Its target is unknown. Trimming left V 7 bases short and J 3 bases short, with 12 bases between. This CDR3 has 13 residues. J is TRBJ2-5 and V is TRBV12-3 or TRBV12-4, with D maybe TRBD1 (6 bases). Sequences were obtained from peripheral blood. This TCR was sampled from a woman aged 18-35 years with stable Graves' hyperthyroidism. Some clones in this sample may be carry-over from other donors' samples. This CDR3 is CASTGQPKETQYF. The CDR3 coding sequence is TGTGCCAGCACAGGACAGCCGAAAGAGACCCAGTACTTC.